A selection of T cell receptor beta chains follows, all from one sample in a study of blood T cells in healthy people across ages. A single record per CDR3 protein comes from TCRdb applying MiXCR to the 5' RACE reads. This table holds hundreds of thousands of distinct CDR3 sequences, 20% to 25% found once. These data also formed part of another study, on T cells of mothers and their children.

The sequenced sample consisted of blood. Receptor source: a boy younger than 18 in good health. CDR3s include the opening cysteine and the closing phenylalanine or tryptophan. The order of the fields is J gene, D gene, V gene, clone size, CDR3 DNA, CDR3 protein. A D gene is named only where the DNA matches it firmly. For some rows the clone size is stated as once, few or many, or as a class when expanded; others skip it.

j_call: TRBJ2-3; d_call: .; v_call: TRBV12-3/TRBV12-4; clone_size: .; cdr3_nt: TGTGCCAGCAGTGGGGACCGATCCACAGATACGCAGTATTTT; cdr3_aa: CASSGDRSTDTQYF
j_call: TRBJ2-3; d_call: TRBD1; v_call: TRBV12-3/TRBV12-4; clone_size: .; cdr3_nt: TGTGCCAGCAGTTTAGCAATACAGGGGCCCCTGTCAGATACGCAGTATTTT; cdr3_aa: CASSLAIQGPLSDTQYF
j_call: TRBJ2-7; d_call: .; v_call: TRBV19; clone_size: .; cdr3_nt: TGTGCCAGTAGTATAGGGCAAGATTCCTACGAGCAGTACTTC; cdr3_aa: CASSIGQDSYEQYF
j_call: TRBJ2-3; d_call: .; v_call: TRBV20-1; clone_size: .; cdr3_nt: TGCAGTGCTACCCCGGTGGAGCCGACCCTTAGCACAGATACGCAGTATTTT; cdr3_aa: CSATPVEPTLSTDTQYF
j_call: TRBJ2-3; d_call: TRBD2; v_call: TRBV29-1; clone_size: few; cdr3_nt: TGCAGCGTCGCCGACCTAGCGGGAAGCACAGATACGCAGTATTTT; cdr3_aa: CSVADLAGSTDTQYF
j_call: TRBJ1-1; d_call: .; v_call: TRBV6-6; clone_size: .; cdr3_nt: TGTGCCAGCAGTGACAGGCGGCTTGAAGCTTTCTTT; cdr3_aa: CASSDRRLEAFF
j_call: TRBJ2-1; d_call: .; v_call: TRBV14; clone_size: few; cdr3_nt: TGTGCCAGCAGCCAAATGGTCAGTATGTCCTACAATGAGCAGTTCTTC; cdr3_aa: CASSQMVSMSYNEQFF
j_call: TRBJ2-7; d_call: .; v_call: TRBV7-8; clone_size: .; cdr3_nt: TGTGCCAGCAGCTTCGCGGCCTCCTACGAGCAGTACTTC; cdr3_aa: CASSFAASYEQYF
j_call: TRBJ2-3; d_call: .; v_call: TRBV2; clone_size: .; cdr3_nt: TGTGCCAGCAAGGGGCGGACTACGCAGTATTTT; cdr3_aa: CASKGRTTQYF
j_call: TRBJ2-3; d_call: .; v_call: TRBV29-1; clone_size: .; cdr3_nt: TGCAGCGTGGGGCCAAGCGTCTCGGCCGCGGATCCGCAGTATTTT; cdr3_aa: CSVGPSVSAADPQYF
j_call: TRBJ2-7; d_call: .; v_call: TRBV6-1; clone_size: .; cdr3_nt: TGTGCCAGCAGCCTAAAACGGGAGCAGTACTTC; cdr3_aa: CASSLKREQYF
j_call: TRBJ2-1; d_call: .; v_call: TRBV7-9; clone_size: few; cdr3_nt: TGTGCCAGCAGAGCGTGGGGGGTGACCTACAATGAGCAGTTCTTC; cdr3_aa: CASRAWGVTYNEQFF
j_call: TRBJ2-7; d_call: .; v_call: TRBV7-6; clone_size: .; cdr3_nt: TGTGCCAGCAGCCGTACCGGGACGTGGGGCGAGCAGTACTTC; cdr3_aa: CASSRTGTWGEQYF
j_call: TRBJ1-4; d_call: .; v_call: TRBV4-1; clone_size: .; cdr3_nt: TGCGCCAGCAGCCAGAGGGCGTCTAATGAAAAACTGTTTTTT; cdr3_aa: CASSQRASNEKLFF
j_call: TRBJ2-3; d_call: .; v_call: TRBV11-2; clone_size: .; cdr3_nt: TGTGTCAGCAGCCCAGCAGCGGCGGGGGCTGGCACAGATACGCAGTATTTT; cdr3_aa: CVSSPAAAGAGTDTQYF
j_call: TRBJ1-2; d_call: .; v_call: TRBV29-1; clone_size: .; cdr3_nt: TGCAGCGTTGACAGGGGCTACAACTATGGCTACACCTTC; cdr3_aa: CSVDRGYNYGYTF
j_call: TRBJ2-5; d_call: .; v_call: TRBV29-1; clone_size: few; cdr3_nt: TGCAGCGTTGAAATCGGACTGGCGGTACAAGAGACCCAGTACTTC; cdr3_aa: CSVEIGLAVQETQYF
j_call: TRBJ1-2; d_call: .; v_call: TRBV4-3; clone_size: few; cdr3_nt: TGCGCCAGCAGCCAACTAACCGGGACAAGATATGGCTACACCTTC; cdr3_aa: CASSQLTGTRYGYTF
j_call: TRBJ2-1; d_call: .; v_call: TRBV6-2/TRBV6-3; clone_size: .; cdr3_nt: TGTGCCAGCCGGGGCGGTTTCTCCTACAATGAGCAGTTCTTC; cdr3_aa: CASRGGFSYNEQFF
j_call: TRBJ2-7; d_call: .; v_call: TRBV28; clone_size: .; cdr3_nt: TGTGCCAGCAGTTTACCTCTATCCTACGAGCAGTACTTC; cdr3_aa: CASSLPLSYEQYF
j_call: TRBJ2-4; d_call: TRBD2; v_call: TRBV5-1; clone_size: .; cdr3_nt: TGCGCCAGCAGCGCCGGGACTAGCGGGGTTGTGGACATTCAGTACTTC; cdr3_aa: CASSAGTSGVVDIQYF
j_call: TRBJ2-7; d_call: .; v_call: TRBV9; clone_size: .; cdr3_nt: TGTGCCAGCAGCGTGGGGGCACAATCCTACGAGCAGTACTTC; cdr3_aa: CASSVGAQSYEQYF